The 3 T cell receptor beta chains in this list originate from one sample, sequenced in a study of CD8+ T cells in alopecia areata. Regarding treatment: oral pan-JAK inhibitor, 5-10 mg twice daily. cDNA serving as the sequencing template came from extracted, reverse transcribed RNA. Profiling relied on immunoSEQ multiplex PCR, and the TCRdb table lists in-frame clones only, not all of them. The repertoire has about 140,000 clones, roughly nine tenths of them found once; the top ten carry around 14%. Sample: CD8+ T cells sorted from blood, taken at week 4, from a patient treated with tofacitinib. The receptor set was obtained from a human donor with alopecia areata.

This clone showed up just a few times. V is TRBV7-9 and J is TRBJ2-3, with no clear D. The CDR3 consists of 15 residues. Trimming took 4 bases from V and 0 from J, leaving 11 bases between them. Germline CDR1 is SEHNR and CDR2 is FQNEAQ (reference sequence). CDR3 DNA: TGTGCCAGCAGCTCCGTTCGATATAGCACAGATACGCAGTATTTT. It specifies CASSSVRYSTDTQYF.

CDR3 coding DNA: TGTGCCAGCAGCCCCCGGACCAACGGAGGCGAGCAGTACTTC. Translated: CASSPRTNGGEQYF. The chain carries TRBV9 and TRBJ2-7, with D maybe TRBD2 (5 bases). CDR1 is SGDLS and CDR2 is YYNGEE in the germline V gene. V was cut by 4 bases and J by 6 bases, with 17 bases left in between. The CDR3 extends over 14 amino acids. The whole variable domain, remainder taken from reference TRBV9 and TRBJ2-7, is DSGVTQTPKHLITATGQRVTLRCSPRSGDLSVYWYQQSLDQGLQFLIQYYNGEERAKGNILERFSAQQFPDLHSELNLSSLELGDSALYFCASSPRTNGGEQYFGPGTRLTVT.

The chain employs TRBV29-1 and TRBJ2-2, with TRBD1 as a possible D gene (5 bases). V gave up 1 base and J gave up 2 bases, with 8 bases separating them. This CDR3 is 14 amino acids long. Germline V gene lookup returns CDR1 SQVTM and CDR2 ANQGSEA. The CDR3 here is CSVEGRTNTGELFF. The DNA for the CDR3 is TGCAGCGTTGAAGGCCGGACAAACACCGGGGAGCTGTTTTTT.